This TCR beta chain is drawn from a study of early T cells in non-severe SARS-CoV-2 infection. Study as a whole: The study sequenced bulk RNA from unsorted whole blood, with chains unpaired.

The TCR library protocol was used to attach unique molecular identifiers. These identifiers were attached to individual cDNA molecules. One entry per CDR3 protein results from TCRdb running MiXCR on the 5' RACE reads. The sample contains roughly 97,000 distinct CDR3 sequences, about 11% of which appear only once. The study's findings and limits: Using VDJdb, the matching emphasized anti-spike CD8 responses while missing private and CD4 specificities.

Turning to this clonotype: Its antigen is undetermined.

This clonotype was obtained from an adult who was a healthcare worker with PCR-confirmed SARS-CoV-2 infection or an uninfected control (not recorded which). The specimen was whole blood, collected at baseline.

The chain's CDR3 is CASSLDNSNQPQHF. The CDR3 nucleotides are TGTGCCAGCAGCTTGGATAATAGCAATCAGCCCCAGCATTTT. The chain uses TRBV7-9 and TRBJ1-5; D call uncertain. The germline V gene encodes CDR1 SEHNR and CDR2 FQNEAQ (reference sequence). With 3 bases removed from V and 0 bases from J, the gap between germline ends came to 6 bases. CDR3 length: 14 residues.